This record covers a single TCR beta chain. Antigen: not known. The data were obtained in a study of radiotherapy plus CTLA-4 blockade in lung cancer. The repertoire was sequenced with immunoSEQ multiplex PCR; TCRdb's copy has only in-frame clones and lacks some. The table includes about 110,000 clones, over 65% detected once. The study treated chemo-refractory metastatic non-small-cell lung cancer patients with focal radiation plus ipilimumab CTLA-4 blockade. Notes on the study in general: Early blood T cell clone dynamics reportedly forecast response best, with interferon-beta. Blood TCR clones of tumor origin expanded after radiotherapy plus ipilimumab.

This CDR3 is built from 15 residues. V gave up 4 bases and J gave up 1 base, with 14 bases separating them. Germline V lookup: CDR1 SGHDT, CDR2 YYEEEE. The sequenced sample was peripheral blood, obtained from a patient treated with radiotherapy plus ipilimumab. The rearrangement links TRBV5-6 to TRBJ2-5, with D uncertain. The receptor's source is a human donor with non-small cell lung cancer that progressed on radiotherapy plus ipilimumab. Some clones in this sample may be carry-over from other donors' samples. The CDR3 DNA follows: TGTGCCAGCAGCCCCCTCGCTGGAATCCAAGAGACCCAGTACTTC. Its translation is CASSPLAGIQETQYF.